A selection of T cell receptor beta chains follows, all from one sample in a study of blood T cells in healthy people across ages. TCRdb itself ran the 5' RACE reads through MiXCR, one entry per CDR3 protein. This table has hundreds of thousands of distinct CDR3 sequences, around two thirds appearing once. The sequenced sample was blood. The receptor source for this set is a man aged 25 to 45 in good health. CDR3s include the opening cysteine and the closing phenylalanine or tryptophan. A D gene is named only where the DNA matches it firmly. Size tells how often a clone was seen (once, few, many) or the class of an expanded clone, and some rows leave it out.

CDR3: CASSPPLRQGENEQYF
DNA: TGTGCCAGCTCACCACCGCTCAGACAGGGGGAAAACGAGCAGTACTTC
V: TRBV18
J: TRBJ2-7
size: -
D: TRBD1

CDR3: CASSLGVNSYEQYF
DNA: TGTGCCAGCTCACTTGGGGTGAACTCCTACGAGCAGTACTTC
V: TRBV18
J: TRBJ2-7
size: few
D: -

CDR3: CSVDPGRGGYGYTF
DNA: TGCAGCGTGGACCCCGGGAGGGGTGGCTATGGCTACACCTTC
V: TRBV29-1
J: TRBJ1-2
size: -
D: -

CDR3: CASSPRTGSSEKLFF
DNA: TGTGCCAGCAGCCCTAGGACCGGTTCAAGCGAAAAACTGTTTTTT
V: TRBV9
J: TRBJ1-4
size: few
D: -

CDR3: CASSPRLNYEQYF
DNA: TGCGCCAGCAGCCCCAGGCTAAACTACGAGCAGTACTTC
V: TRBV4-3
J: TRBJ2-7
size: once
D: -

CDR3: CASSSYRGAYEQFF
DNA: TGTGCCAGCAGCTCCTACAGGGGGGCCTACGAGCAGTTCTTC
V: TRBV7-9
J: TRBJ2-1
size: -
D: TRBD1

CDR3: CASSFPMQGGYEQYF
DNA: TGTGCCAGCAGCTTCCCGATGCAGGGGGGTTACGAGCAGTACTTC
V: TRBV7-2
J: TRBJ2-7
size: -
D: -

CDR3: CASSLLWEPYEQYF
DNA: TGTGCCAGCAGTTTATTATGGGAGCCCTACGAGCAGTACTTC
V: TRBV28
J: TRBJ2-7
size: -
D: -

CDR3: CASSPWGSGVQEQFF
DNA: TGTGCCAGCAGCCCTTGGGGTAGCGGGGTACAGGAGCAGTTCTTC
V: TRBV9
J: TRBJ2-1
size: few
D: TRBD2

CDR3: CASSLDHSGGPQETQYF
DNA: TGTGCCAGCAGCTTAGATCATAGCGGGGGGCCCCAAGAGACCCAGTACTTC
V: TRBV7-2
J: TRBJ2-5
size: few
D: TRBD2

CDR3: CASSRASGTSTDTQYF
DNA: TGTGCCAGCAGTAGAGCAAGCGGGACAAGCACAGATACGCAGTATTTT
V: TRBV6-1
J: TRBJ2-3
size: -
D: -

CDR3: CASSPRPTIAKNIQYF
DNA: TGTGCCAGCAGCCCCCGGCCAACTATAGCCAAAAACATTCAGTACTTC
V: TRBV9
J: TRBJ2-4
size: once
D: -

CDR3: CAWSVGTAPPLHF
DNA: TGTGCCTGGAGTGTTGGGACTGCCCCACCCCTCCACTTT
V: TRBV30
J: TRBJ1-6
size: -
D: -

CDR3: CASSFSRQDQPQHF
DNA: TGTGCCAGCAGCTTCTCGAGGCAGGATCAGCCCCAGCATTTT
V: TRBV7-8
J: TRBJ1-5
size: -
D: -

CDR3: CASSERAGSSYNEQFF
DNA: TGTGCCAGCAGTGAACGAGCGGGTAGCTCCTACAATGAGCAGTTCTTC
V: TRBV25-1
J: TRBJ2-1
size: -
D: -

CDR3: CASGSRGSKGETQYF
DNA: TGTGCCAGCGGAAGTAGAGGGTCGAAAGGCGAGACCCAGTACTTC
V: TRBV25-1
J: TRBJ2-5
size: -
D: -

CDR3: CSAVLVDTQYF
DNA: TGCAGTGCTGTGTTGGTCGATACGCAGTATTTT
V: TRBV20-1
J: TRBJ2-3
size: once
D: -

CDR3: CASSLSLSNQPQHF
DNA: TGTGCCAGCAGTCTCAGTCTTAGCAATCAGCCCCAGCATTTT
V: TRBV28
J: TRBJ1-5
size: -
D: -

CDR3: CASSFPNTEAFF
DNA: TGTGCCAGCAGTTTCCCTAACACTGAAGCTTTCTTT
V: TRBV12-3/TRBV12-4
J: TRBJ1-1
size: -
D: -

CDR3: CASSLHGVSLSYNEQYF
DNA: TGTGCCAGCAGCCTCCACGGGGTATCCCTTTCCTACAATGAGCAGTACTTC
V: TRBV9
J: TRBJ2-7
size: -
D: -

CDR3: CASSQGIWRGHNEQFF
DNA: TGCGCCAGCAGCCAAGGTATATGGCGGGGTCACAATGAGCAGTTCTTC
V: TRBV4-3
J: TRBJ2-1
size: -
D: -

CDR3: CSARGQGSGELFF
DNA: TGCAGTGCTAGGGGACAGGGCTCCGGGGAGCTGTTTTTT
V: TRBV20-1
J: TRBJ2-2
size: -
D: TRBD1

CDR3: CASSSDRRKADTQYF
DNA: TGTGCCAGCAGCTCAGACAGGAGAAAGGCAGATACGCAGTATTTT
V: TRBV7-9
J: TRBJ2-3
size: -
D: -

CDR3: CASSLNSPNTEAFF
DNA: TGTGCCAGCAGCTTAAATTCACCGAACACTGAAGCTTTCTTT
V: TRBV7-2
J: TRBJ1-1
size: -
D: -

CDR3: CASRTRKLNTEAFF
DNA: TGTGCCAGCAGGACAAGGAAATTGAACACTGAAGCTTTCTTT
V: TRBV2
J: TRBJ1-1
size: -
D: -

CDR3: CASSQDRVHRGPGTEAFF
DNA: TGCGCCAGCAGCCAAGATAGGGTGCACAGGGGGCCGGGGACTGAAGCTTTCTTT
V: TRBV4-3
J: TRBJ1-1
size: -
D: TRBD1

CDR3: CSARPGARTGELFF
DNA: TGCAGTGCTAGGCCGGGGGCGAGGACCGGGGAGCTGTTTTTT
V: TRBV20-1
J: TRBJ2-2
size: -
D: -

CDR3: CASSRTGRVRNGYTF
DNA: TGTGCCAGCAGTAGAACAGGGAGAGTGAGGAATGGCTACACCTTC
V: TRBV6-6
J: TRBJ1-2
size: -
D: -